Listed below are T cell receptor beta chains from one sample, sequenced in a study of CD8+CD57+ T cells in acquired aplastic anemia. MiXCR was run by TCRdb on the reads, yielding one entry per CDR3 protein. The sample contains some 140,000 distinct CDR3 sequences, roughly half of which appear only once. The sequencing sample was made of sorted CD4+, CD8+, or CD8+CD57+ T cells (not recorded which) from PBMCs. These receptors were collected from a human donor with aplastic anemia. Each CDR3 is given without its conserved first and last residue.

>TRBV19|TRBJ1-2
ASSFDRGTSYGYT
>TRBV11-1|TRBJ1-3
ASSARSVISGNTIY
>TRBV6-2/TRBV6-3|TRBJ1-2
ASSYGGANYGYT
>TRBV7-8|TRBJ2-7
ASSGTGAAEQY
>TRBV5-1|TRBJ1-1
ASTGTNTEAF
>TRBV19|TRBJ1-2
ASSILGMDYGYT
>TRBV19|TRBJ2-2
ASNSRDTGELF
>TRBV20-1|TRBJ2-1
SAKLGLSYNEQF
>TRBV20-1|TRBJ2-7
SVAGTLASYEQY
>TRBV2|TRBJ1-6
ASSGRDRETSPLH
>TRBV11-2|TRBJ2-5
ASSSGTATQETQY
>TRBV10-3|TRBJ1-1
AIRGNTEAF
>TRBV19|TRBJ1-1
ASSITRRTEAF
>TRBV15|TRBJ1-1
ATSTRGTGRNTEAF
>TRBV7-2|TRBJ2-7
ASSFDGLEQY
>TRBV2|TRBJ2-4
ASRDRGGHIQY
>TRBV9|TRBJ2-1
ASSVAGVRDRYNEQF